The source of this T cell receptor beta chain is a study of T-cell memory formation after mild COVID-19. Study overall: TCR clusters were mostly donor specific.

In TCRdb, the 5' RACE reads were re-called with MiXCR into one record per CDR3 protein. The table shows roughly 250,000 distinct CDR3 sequences, with approximately 16% occurring only once. With respect to this clonotype: Its antigen is not identified.

Study-level findings and limits: Whether day 37 second-wave clones are SARS-CoV-2-specific was not confirmed. Contracting clones from day 15 to 85 showed balanced CD4/CD8; later expanders favored CD4+. Shrinking CD4+ clones were chiefly CM and EM; CD8+ ones were chiefly EMRA.

The CDR3 sequence is 11 residues long. Germline V lookup: CDR1 LGHDT, CDR2 YNNKEL (reference sequence). V shed 10 bases, J shed 6 bases, and the junction held 4 bases outside the gene matches. The chain employs TRBV3-1 and TRBJ1-1; 8 bases agree with TRBD1. This TCR was recovered from a man younger than 35 who had mild COVID-19 (a few samples of this study predate the infection). Cell type and time point are not known. The specimen was PBMCs or a T cell subset sorted from them (not recorded which). The CDR3 loop reads CAIGQGSEAFF. For the CDR3, the DNA is TGTGCCATAGGACAGGGCTCTGAAGCTTTCTTT.